This T cell receptor beta chain was observed in a study of patients and donors after allogeneic stem cell transplantation. From the RT-PCR reads, TCRdb called clonotypes with MiXCR, one entry per CDR3 protein. The sample gives approximately 140,000 distinct CDR3 sequences, about 40% of which show up once; about 50% is in the top ten. This clonotype was seen a few times. V was clipped by 4 bases and J by 4 bases; unmatched bases: 15. The CDR3 spans 18 residues. Looked up from germline, CDR1 is KGHDR and CDR2 is SFDVKD. The clonotype comes from a human donor who was either an allogeneic HSCT recipient or a stem cell or donor lymphocyte infusion donor (not recorded which). It is not recorded whose cells these are; they may come from a transplant donor. The J gene is TRBJ1-2, the V gene TRBV24-1; 9 positions match TRBD1. The specimen sequenced was blood, either unsorted or a sorted T cell fraction (not recorded which). This chain's CDR3 is CATSDRPGQGDRGYGYTF. CDR3 nucleotide sequence: TGTGCCACCAGTGACCGACCGGGACAGGGAGATCGGGGCTATGGCTACACCTTC.